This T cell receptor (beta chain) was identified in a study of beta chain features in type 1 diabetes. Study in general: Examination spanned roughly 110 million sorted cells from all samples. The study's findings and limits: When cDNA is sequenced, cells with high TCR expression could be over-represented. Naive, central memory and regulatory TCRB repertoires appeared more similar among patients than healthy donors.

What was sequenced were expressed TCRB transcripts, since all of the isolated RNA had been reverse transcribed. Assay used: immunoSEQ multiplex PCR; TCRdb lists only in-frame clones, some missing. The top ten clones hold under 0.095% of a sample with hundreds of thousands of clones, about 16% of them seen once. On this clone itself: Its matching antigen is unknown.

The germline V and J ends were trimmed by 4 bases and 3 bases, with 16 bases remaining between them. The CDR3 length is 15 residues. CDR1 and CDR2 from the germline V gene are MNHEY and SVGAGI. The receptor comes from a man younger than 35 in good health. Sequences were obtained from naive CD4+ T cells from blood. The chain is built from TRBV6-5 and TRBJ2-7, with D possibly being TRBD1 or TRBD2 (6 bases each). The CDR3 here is CASSSFSGADYEQYF. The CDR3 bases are TGTGCCAGCAGTTCCTTTTCGGGGGCAGACTACGAGCAGTACTTC.